The 5 T cell receptor beta chains given below trace back to one sample, sequenced in a study of T cells in Graves' hyperthyroidism and ophthalmopathy. Amplification yielded TCR beta CDR3 regions, with RNA transcripts as the source. First-round RT-PCR with HTBI primers amplified the TCR CDR3 region. TCRdb processed the multiplex PCR reads anew with MiXCR; each CDR3 protein has one entry. The data contain under 750,000 distinct CDR3 sequences, around 20% of them singletons. What was sequenced was blood. The receptors stem from a woman aged 45-65 years with Graves' hyperthyroidism that later progressed to Graves' ophthalmopathy.

This chain connects TRBV20-1 to TRBJ2-6; 8 bases are a match to TRBD1. The germline gives CDR1 DFQATT, CDR2 SNEGSKA (reference sequence). With 2 bases clipped from V and 3 bases from J, the junction kept 12 bases outside the gene matches. This CDR3 is 18 amino acids long. CDR3 nucleotides: TGCAGTGCTAGAAAGGAGGGACAGGTTATTTATGGGGCCAACGTCCTGACTTTC. Translated: CSARKEGQVIYGANVLTF.

This clonotype occurred a few times. J is TRBJ1-6 and V is TRBV5-1; D remains ambiguous. CDR1 SGHRS and CDR2 YFSETQ come from the germline V gene. Trimming pared 0 bases from V and 8 bases from J, leaving 12 bases between. This CDR3 has 15 residues. The CDR3 bases are TGCGCCAGCAGCTTGGCTACCAGTAGAGATTCACCCCTCCACTTT. Its translation is CASSLATSRDSPLHF.

This clonotype was seen repeatedly, ten times or more. The genes are TRBV7-9 and TRBJ1-1; D gene ambiguous. V lost 2 bases to trimming and J lost 8 bases, with 12 bases between them. This CDR3 is 13 amino acids long. Germline V gene lookup returns CDR1 SEHNR and CDR2 FQNEAQ (reference sequence). The CDR3 loop reads CASSLLGVAEAFF. CDR3 sequence (DNA): TGTGCCAGCAGCTTACTCGGGGTGGCCGAAGCTTTCTTT.

This clonotype has more than one count but fewer than ten. V usage is TRBV11-2 and J usage is TRBJ2-1, with 9 positions matching TRBD2. CDR1 and CDR2 (germline): SGHAT, FQNNGV. J was trimmed by 4 bases and V by 3 bases; bases with no gene match: 22. There are 21 residues in the CDR3. Written as DNA, the CDR3 is TGTGCCAGCAGCTTCTCAATAGCGGGGGCCGTCTCCTATGGAAAATACAATGAGCAGTTCTTC. It encodes CASSFSIAGAVSYGKYNEQFF.

The chain has TRBV6-4 and TRBJ2-1, with 8 bases matching TRBD1. Germline V CDR1 and CDR2: MRHNA, SNTAGT. CDR3 length equals 16 residues. After removal of 0 bases from V and 3 bases from J, the junction contained 4 bases not matched to a gene. This chain's CDR3 is CASSDSGTGGYNEQFF. Written as DNA, the CDR3 is TGTGCCAGCAGTGACTCAGGGACAGGAGGCTACAATGAGCAGTTCTTC.